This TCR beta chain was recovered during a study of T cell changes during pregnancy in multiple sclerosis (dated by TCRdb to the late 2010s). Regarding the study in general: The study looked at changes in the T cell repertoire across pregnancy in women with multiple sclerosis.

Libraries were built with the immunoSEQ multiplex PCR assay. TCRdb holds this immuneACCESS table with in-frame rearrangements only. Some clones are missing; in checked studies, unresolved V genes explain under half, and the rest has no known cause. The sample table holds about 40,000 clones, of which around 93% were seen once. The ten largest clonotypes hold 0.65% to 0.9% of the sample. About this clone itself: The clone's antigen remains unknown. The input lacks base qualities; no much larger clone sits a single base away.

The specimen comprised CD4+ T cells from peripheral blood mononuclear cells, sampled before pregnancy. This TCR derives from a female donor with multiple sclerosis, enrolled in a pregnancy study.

The CDR3 amino acid sequence is: CASRGTGQGNSPLHF. Read as DNA, the sequence is TGTGCCAGCAGAGGGACAGGTCAGGGTAATTCACCCCTCCACTTT. The V and J segments used are TRBV2 and TRBJ1-6; 8 middle bases align to TRBD1. After removal of 6 bases from V and 6 bases from J, the junction retains 7 bases not matched to a gene. Based on the germline V gene, the CDR1 and CDR2 sequences are SNHLY and FYNNEI. From the cysteine through the phenylalanine, the CDR3 covers 15 amino acids. This entry keeps only the CDR3 DNA: 45 bases, framed from base 1.